This T cell receptor (beta chain) was obtained from a study of blood T cell repertoires in COVID-19. Study at large: The origin of the acute and convalescent COVID-19 samples was the United States, Italy and Spain. The cDNA or gDNA used as material had been derived from T cells, B-cell-depleted T cells, or PBMCs.

The sample holds one count of this clone. Authors' data handling: Nucleated cell counts were estimated from reference gene primer amplification. Here immunoSEQ multiplex PCR was the method, and the copy in TCRdb shows in-frame clones only, minus some. V, J and clone size reflect that table, while D and trimming were determined from the DNA. Among 60,000 to 90,000 clones listed, roughly 90% were seen once. V shed 4 bases and J shed 7 bases, with 14 bases lying between them. The CDR3 has 14 amino acids. The germline gives CDR1 SNHLY, CDR2 FYNNEI. The sequence derives from a woman aged 80 or over with acute or convalescent COVID-19. Sequenced material: peripheral blood. J is TRBJ1-5 and V is TRBV2; unclear D gene. The CDR3 is CASSGAAVTQPQHF. CDR3 in DNA: TGTGCCAGCAGTGGGGCAGCGGTAACCCAGCCCCAGCATTTT.